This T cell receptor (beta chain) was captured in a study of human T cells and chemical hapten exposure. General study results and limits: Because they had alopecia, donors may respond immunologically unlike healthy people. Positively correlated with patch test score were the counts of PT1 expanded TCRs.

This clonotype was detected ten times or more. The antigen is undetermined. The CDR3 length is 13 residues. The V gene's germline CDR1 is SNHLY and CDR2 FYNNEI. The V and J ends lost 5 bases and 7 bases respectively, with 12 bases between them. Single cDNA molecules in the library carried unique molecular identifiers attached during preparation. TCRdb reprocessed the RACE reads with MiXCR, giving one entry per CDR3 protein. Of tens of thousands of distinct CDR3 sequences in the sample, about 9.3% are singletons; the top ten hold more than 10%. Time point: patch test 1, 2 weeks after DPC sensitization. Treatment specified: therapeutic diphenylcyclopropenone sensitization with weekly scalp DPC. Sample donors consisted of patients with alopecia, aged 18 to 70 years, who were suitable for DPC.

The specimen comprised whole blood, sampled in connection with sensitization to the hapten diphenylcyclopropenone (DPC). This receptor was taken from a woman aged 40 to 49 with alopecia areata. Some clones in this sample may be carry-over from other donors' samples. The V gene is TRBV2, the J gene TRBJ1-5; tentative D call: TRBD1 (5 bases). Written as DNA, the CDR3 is TGTGCCAGCAGTAGCCAGGGTTCCCAGCCCCAGCATTTT. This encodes CASSSQGSQPQHF.